This T cell receptor beta chain was sequenced in a study of identical twins. Germline CDR1 reads MDHEN; CDR2 reads SYDVKM. The length of the CDR3 is 14 residues. J was trimmed by 5 bases and V by 4 bases; bases with no gene match: 5. This clonotype has just a few counts. TCRdb redid the calling of the 5' RACE reads with MiXCR, one entry per CDR3 protein. The sample records 200,000 to 300,000 distinct CDR3 sequences, over 9.5% being singletons. This TCR came from a middle-aged man in good health. The V call is TRBV28, the J call TRBJ2-5, with 9 bases lining up with TRBD2. Sequencing was carried out using memory T cells sorted from blood. The CDR3 protein is CASSSPAGGETQYF. CDR3 nucleotides: TGTGCCAGCAGTTCCCCAGCGGGGGGTGAGACCCAGTACTTC. Together with reference TRBV28 and TRBJ2-5, the CDR3 gives the full variable domain: DVKVTQSSRYLVKRTGEKVFLECVQDMDHENMFWYRQDPGLGLRLIYFSYDVKMKEKGDIPEGYSVSREKKERFSLILESASTNQTSMYLCASSSPAGGETQYFGPGTRLLVL.